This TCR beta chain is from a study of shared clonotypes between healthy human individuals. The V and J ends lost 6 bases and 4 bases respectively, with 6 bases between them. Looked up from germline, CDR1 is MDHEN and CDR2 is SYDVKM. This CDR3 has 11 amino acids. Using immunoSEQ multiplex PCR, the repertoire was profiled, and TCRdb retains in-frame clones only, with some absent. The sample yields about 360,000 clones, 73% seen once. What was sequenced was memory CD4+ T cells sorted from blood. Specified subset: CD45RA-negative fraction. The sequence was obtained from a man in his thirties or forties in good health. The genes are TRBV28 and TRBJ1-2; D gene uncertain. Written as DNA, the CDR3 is TGTGCCAGCAGCAATATCTATGGCTACACCTTC. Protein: CASSNIYGYTF.